The present entry profiles one T cell receptor (beta chain) with its context. This clone was counted at least ten times. The antigen this receptor binds is unknown. The read comes to an end 3 residues before the CDR3 does, leaving the germline J gene to fill in the end. This sample was taken from a study of T cell clonality in common variable immunodeficiency (dated by TCRdb to the mid-2010s). Results the study describes overall, beyond this receptor: Even though DNA input was the same, control samples had an average of around 82,000 unique sequences each, compared with some 32,000 in CVID samples. According to the authors, finding the cause of the higher clonality in CVID would require sequencing the repertoires of T cell subpopulations. Compared with healthy controls, CVID subjects showed increased TCRbeta clonality (t-test p = 0.018), a feature most characteristic of about a third of subjects. Correlations of repertoire features with clinical complications were constrained by heterogeneity among patients within the CVID cohort. Fewer TCRbeta clones were shared among CVID subjects than among healthy controls (p < 0.0001). CVID TCRbeta sequences were reported to have fewer deletions and N-nucleotide insertions and to lack highly modified clones with 13 or more V deletions.

Most of the CVID patients and most of the healthy controls were of Caucasian heritage. Heparinized peripheral whole blood samples of roughly 5 to 8.5 ml were obtained from each donor. TCRbeta CDR3 repertoires were sequenced from genomic DNA of adults with common variable immune deficiency (CVID) and healthy adult controls. The control group was made up of about 22 healthy adult volunteers (around 10 male and some twelve female) whose ages ranged from roughly 20 to 70 years, with a mean age of approximately 31. To isolate peripheral blood mononuclear cells, diluted blood was subjected to density centrifugation over Hypaque 1077 or Ficoll-Paque. Genomic DNA was extracted from unsorted mononuclear cells by Qiagen column purification or by a centrifugation-based method. CDR1 is given as MNHEY and CDR2 as SVGEGT, both from the germline V gene. The CDR3, cysteine through phenylalanine, is 17 amino acids long. Sequencing covers 42 bases of the CDR3, shown here with the frame starting at base 1. Trimming accounts for 0 bases at V and 4 bases at J, while the number of junction bases matched to no gene is 7.

For sequencing, equivalent amounts of genomic DNA were input from CVID and control samples. For every sample, a 60 bp segment covering the rearranged TCRbeta CDR3 region was amplified and then sequenced. The immunoSEQ assay, a bias-corrected multiplex PCR combined with high-throughput sequencing, was used for TCRbeta amplification. The paper's processing steps were these. Each unique nucleotide sequence was treated as a clone and annotated with V, D and J genes, copy number and frequency. Sequences were labeled productive if in frame, and non-productive if out of frame or containing stop codons. As previously described, clonality was computed from Shannon's entropy. The predicted amino acid sequences of productive clones were used to derive mean CDR3 Kyte-Doolittle hydropathy. Hierarchical clustering of scaled V gene usage was performed with the R hclust function using Manhattan distance and complete linkage. To assess clone sharing by CDR3 amino acid sequence, 12 repertoires per group were resampled over 100 rounds. The repertoires were searched for 60 to 70 published EBV-specific TCRbeta sequences and a few hundred published CMV-specific TCRbeta sequences. A couple of CVID samples that yielded fewer than 10,000 sequences were excluded from the analysis, so approximately 40 CVID repertoires were retained. The clones in this table, taken by TCRdb from immuneACCESS, are in-frame only. Not every clone is retained; where verified, under half of the shortfall comes from an unresolved V gene, and the cause of the rest is unknown. V, J and clone size reflect that table, while D and trimming were determined from the DNA. The table records roughly 43,000 clones for this sample, and not one of them appears only once. About 0.73% of the sample is in the top ten clones.

The chain joins TRBV6-2 or TRBV6-3 to TRBJ2-7, with 12 bases matching TRBD1. Sequencing was done on a sample of peripheral blood mononuclear cells. This TCR came from a person between 18 and 75 years old in good health. CDR3 bases read: TGTGCCAGCAGTTACTCGAATCCGGGACAGGGGGCATACGAG. This gives the protein CASSYSNPGQGAYE. The complete CDR3 reads CASSYSNPGQGAYEQYF.